A selection of T cell receptor beta chains follows, all from one sample in a study of shared clonotypes between healthy human individuals. TCRdb's copy holds only in-frame clones and misses some; the assay was immunoSEQ multiplex PCR. The table shows a few million clones, with 90% to 95% occurring only once. Sequencing was carried out using naive CD4+ T cells from PBMCs. The receptors were gathered from a man between 18 and 35 years old in good health. Some clones in this sample may be carry-over from other donors' samples. Each CDR3 is given with its conserved first and last residue. A D gene is named only where the DNA matches it firmly.

d_call: TRBD2
cdr3_length: 11
v_call: TRBV7-9
cdr3_aa: CASSLRGEWYF

d_call: TRBD1
cdr3_length: 15
v_call: TRBV5-1
cdr3_aa: CASSSGQGTNGELFF

d_call: -
cdr3_length: 15
v_call: TRBV28
cdr3_aa: CASSSEELAKNIQYF

d_call: -
cdr3_length: 17
v_call: TRBV7-6
cdr3_aa: CASSLGPGTSGANVLTF

d_call: -
cdr3_length: 16
v_call: TRBV4-1
cdr3_aa: CASSQDFAEPYNEQFF

d_call: TRBD2
cdr3_length: 14
v_call: TRBV6-5
cdr3_aa: CASSLGLASDTQYF

d_call: -
cdr3_length: 16
v_call: TRBV9
cdr3_aa: CASSVALSGRLNEQFF

d_call: -
cdr3_length: 10
v_call: TRBV28
cdr3_aa: CASGHKVDTF

d_call: TRBD1
cdr3_length: 16
v_call: TRBV28
cdr3_aa: CASRAWDRANTGELFF

d_call: TRBD1
cdr3_length: 16
v_call: TRBV14
cdr3_aa: CASSQRTGVSTGELFF

d_call: -
cdr3_length: 13
v_call: TRBV4-2
cdr3_aa: CASSQETGNGYTF

d_call: TRBD1
cdr3_length: 15
v_call: TRBV28
cdr3_aa: CAVRDRGSGANVLTF

d_call: -
cdr3_length: 16
v_call: TRBV7-8
cdr3_aa: CASSSARTAAHQPQHF

d_call: -
cdr3_length: 16
v_call: TRBV19
cdr3_aa: CASSIQPSSGANVLTF

d_call: TRBD1
cdr3_length: 15
v_call: TRBV7-3
cdr3_aa: CASSVGTGGTDTQYF

d_call: -
cdr3_length: 14
v_call: TRBV7-9
cdr3_aa: CASSLGSFNQPQHF

d_call: TRBD2
cdr3_length: 15
v_call: TRBV9
cdr3_aa: CASSVAGGQYNEQFF

d_call: -
cdr3_length: 15
v_call: TRBV21-1
cdr3_aa: CASSPPPGSNQPQHF

d_call: -
cdr3_length: 12
v_call: TRBV27
cdr3_aa: CASSLRDNEQFF

d_call: -
cdr3_length: 15
v_call: TRBV27
cdr3_aa: CASSLFSGVLNEQFF

d_call: -
cdr3_length: 15
v_call: TRBV10-3
cdr3_aa: CAISDIRGPGEKLFF

d_call: -
cdr3_length: 15
v_call: TRBV7-6
cdr3_aa: CASSLGGQGTDTQYF

d_call: TRBD2
cdr3_length: 18
v_call: TRBV7-3
cdr3_aa: CASSLRLEGGREGETQYF

d_call: TRBD2
cdr3_length: 17
v_call: TRBV27
cdr3_aa: CASTQRGLAGDQHEQFF

d_call: -
cdr3_length: 13
v_call: TRBV28
cdr3_aa: CASSPPGPYGYTF

d_call: TRBD2
cdr3_length: 15
v_call: TRBV5-4
cdr3_aa: CASSPLAGSTDTQYF

d_call: -
cdr3_length: 12
v_call: TRBV2
cdr3_aa: CASGYSGNTIYF

d_call: -
cdr3_length: 14
v_call: TRBV7-9
cdr3_aa: CASSLVWGGNGYTF

d_call: TRBD2
cdr3_length: 14
v_call: TRBV7-2
cdr3_aa: CASSLPGGPYEQYF